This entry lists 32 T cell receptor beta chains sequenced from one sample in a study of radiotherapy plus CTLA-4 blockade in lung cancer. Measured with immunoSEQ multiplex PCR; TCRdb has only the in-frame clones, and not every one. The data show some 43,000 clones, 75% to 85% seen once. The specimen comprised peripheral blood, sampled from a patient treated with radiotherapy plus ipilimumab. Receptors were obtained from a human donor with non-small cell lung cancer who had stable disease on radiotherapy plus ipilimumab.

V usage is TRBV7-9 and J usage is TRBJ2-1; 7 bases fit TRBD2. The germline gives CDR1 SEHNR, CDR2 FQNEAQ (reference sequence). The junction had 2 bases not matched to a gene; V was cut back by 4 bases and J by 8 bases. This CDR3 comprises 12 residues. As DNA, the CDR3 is TGTGCCAGCAGCTGGGGAGGGTATGAGCAGTTCTTC. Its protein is CASSWGGYEQFF.

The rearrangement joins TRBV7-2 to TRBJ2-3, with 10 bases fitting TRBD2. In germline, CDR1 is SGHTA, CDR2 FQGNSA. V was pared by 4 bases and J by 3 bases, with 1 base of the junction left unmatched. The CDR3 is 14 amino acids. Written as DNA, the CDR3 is TGTGCCAGCAGCTCGGGACTAGCGACAGATACGCAGTATTTT. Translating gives CASSSGLATDTQYF. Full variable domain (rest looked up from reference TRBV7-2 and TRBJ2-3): GAGVSQSPSNKVTEKGKDVELRCDPISGHTALYWYRQSLGQGLEFLIYFQGNSAPDKSGLPSDRFSAERTGGSVSTLTIQRTQQEDSAVYLCASSSGLATDTQYFGPGTRLTVL.

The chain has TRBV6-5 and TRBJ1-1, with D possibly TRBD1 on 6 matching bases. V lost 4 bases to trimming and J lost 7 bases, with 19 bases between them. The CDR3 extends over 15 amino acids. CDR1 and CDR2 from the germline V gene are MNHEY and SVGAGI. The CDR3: CASSSSGGGRFEAFF. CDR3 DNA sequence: TGTGCCAGCAGTTCCTCGGGAGGGGGTAGGTTTGAAGCTTTCTTT.

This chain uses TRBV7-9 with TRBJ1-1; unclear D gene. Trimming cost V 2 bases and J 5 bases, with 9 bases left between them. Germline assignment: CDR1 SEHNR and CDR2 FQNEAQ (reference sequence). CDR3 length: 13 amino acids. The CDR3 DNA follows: TGTGCCAGCAGCTTACCCGGTTGGACTGAAGCTTTCTTT. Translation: CASSLPGWTEAFF.

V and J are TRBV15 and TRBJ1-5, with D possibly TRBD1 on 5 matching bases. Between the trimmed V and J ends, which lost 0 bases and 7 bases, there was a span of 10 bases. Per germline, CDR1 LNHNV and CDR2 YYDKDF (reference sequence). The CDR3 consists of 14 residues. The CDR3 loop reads CATSRDRRGQPQHF. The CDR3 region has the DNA TGTGCCACCAGCAGAGATCGAAGGGGACAGCCCCAGCATTTT.

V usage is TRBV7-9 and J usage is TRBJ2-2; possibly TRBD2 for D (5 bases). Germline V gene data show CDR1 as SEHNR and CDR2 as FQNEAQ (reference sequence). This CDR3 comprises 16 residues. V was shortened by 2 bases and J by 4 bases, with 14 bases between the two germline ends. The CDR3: CASSLPLATLTGELFF. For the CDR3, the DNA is TGTGCCAGCAGCTTACCCCTAGCAACCCTCACCGGGGAGCTGTTTTTT.

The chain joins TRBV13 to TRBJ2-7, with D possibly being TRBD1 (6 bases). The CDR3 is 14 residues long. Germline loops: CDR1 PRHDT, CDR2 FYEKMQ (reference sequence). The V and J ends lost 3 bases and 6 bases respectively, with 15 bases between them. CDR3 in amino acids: CASSFGQGPPEQYF. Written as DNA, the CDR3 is TGTGCCAGCAGCTTCGGCCAGGGGCCTCCCGAGCAGTACTTC.

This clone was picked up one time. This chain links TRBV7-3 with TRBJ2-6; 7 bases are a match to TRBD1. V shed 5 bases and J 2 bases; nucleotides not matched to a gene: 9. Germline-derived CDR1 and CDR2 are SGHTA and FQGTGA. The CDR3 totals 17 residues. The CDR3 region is CASSKDRPGPGANVLTF. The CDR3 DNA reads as TGTGCCAGCAGCAAGGACAGGCCGGGCCCTGGGGCCAACGTCCTGACTTTC.

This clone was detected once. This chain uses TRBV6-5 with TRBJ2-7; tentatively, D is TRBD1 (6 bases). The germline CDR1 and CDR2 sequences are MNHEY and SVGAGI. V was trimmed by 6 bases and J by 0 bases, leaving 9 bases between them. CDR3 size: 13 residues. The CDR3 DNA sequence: TGTGCCAGCAGACGGACAGTCTCCTACGAGCAGTACTTC. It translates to CASRRTVSYEQYF.

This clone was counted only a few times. The CDR3 sequence is CASSVESGCTDTQYF. The CDR3 nucleotides are TGTGCCAGCAGCGTAGAGTCAGGGTGCACAGATACGCAGTATTTT. This chain connects TRBV9 to TRBJ2-3, with D possibly being TRBD1 (5 bases). Trimming cost V 0 bases and J 1 base, with 9 bases left between them. CDR3 length equals 15 residues. The germline V gene has CDR1 SGDLS and CDR2 YYNGEE.

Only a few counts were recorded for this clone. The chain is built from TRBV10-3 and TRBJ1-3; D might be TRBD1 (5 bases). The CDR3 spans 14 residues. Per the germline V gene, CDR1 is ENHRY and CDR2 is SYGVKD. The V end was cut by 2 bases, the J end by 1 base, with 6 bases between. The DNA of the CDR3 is TGTGCCATCAGTGAGGCAGGGTCTGGAAACACCATATATTTT. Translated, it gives CAISEAGSGNTIYF.

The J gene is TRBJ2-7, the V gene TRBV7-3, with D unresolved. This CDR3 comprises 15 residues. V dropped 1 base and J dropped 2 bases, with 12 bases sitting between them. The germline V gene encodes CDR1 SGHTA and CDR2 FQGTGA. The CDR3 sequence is CASSLRAGPTYEQYF. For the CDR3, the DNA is TGTGCCAGCAGCTTAAGGGCAGGCCCAACCTACGAGCAGTACTTC.

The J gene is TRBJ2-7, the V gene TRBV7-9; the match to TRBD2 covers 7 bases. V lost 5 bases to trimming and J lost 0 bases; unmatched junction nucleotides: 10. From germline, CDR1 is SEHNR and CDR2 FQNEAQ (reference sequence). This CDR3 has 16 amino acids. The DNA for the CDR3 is TGTGCCAGCAGCCCTAGACTAGCTGCTAGCTCCTACGAGCAGTACTTC. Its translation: CASSPRLAASSYEQYF. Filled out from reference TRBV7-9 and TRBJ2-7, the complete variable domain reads DTGVSQNPRHKITKRGQNVTFRCDPISEHNRLYWYRQTLGQGPEFLTYFQNEAQLEKSRLLSDRFSAERPKGSFSTLEIQRTEQGDSAMYLCASSPRLAASSYEQYFGPGTRLTVT.

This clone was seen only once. CDR3 amino acids: CATTGQGPGYGYTF. In DNA, the CDR3 is TGTGCCACCACAGGACAGGGGCCAGGCTATGGCTACACCTTC. This chain links TRBV6-1 with TRBJ1-2; 9 nucleotides align to TRBD1. Trimming took 10 bases from V and 4 from J; bases not matched to a gene: 10. Germline V CDR1 and CDR2: MNHNS, SASEGT. The CDR3 length is 14 residues.

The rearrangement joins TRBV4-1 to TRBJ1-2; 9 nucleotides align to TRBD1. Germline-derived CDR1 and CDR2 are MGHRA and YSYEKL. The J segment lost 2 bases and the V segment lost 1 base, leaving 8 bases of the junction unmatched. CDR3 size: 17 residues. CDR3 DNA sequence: TGCGCCAGCAGCCAAGGACAGGGGGGATCCTCGAACTATGGCTACACCTTC. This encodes CASSQGQGGSSNYGYTF.

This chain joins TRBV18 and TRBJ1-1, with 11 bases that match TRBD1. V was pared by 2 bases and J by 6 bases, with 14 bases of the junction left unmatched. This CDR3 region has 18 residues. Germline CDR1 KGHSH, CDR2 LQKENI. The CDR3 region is CASSPTVLTGQGAAEAFF. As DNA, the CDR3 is TGTGCCAGCTCACCAACTGTTCTTACAGGACAGGGGGCCGCTGAAGCTTTCTTT.

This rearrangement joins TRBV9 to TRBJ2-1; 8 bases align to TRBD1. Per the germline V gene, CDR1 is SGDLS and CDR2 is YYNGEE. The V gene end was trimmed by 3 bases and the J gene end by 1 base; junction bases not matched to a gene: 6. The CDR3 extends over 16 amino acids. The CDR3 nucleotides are TGTGCCAGCAGCGGGACAGGGAGAACGTCCTACAATGAGCAGTTCTTC. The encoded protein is CASSGTGRTSYNEQFF.

The CDR3 reads CASSRLFVQGAFNEQFF. The CDR3 DNA reads TGTGCCAGCAGCCGTTTGTTTGTGCAGGGGGCTTTCAATGAGCAGTTCTTC. The V call is TRBV5-4, the J call TRBJ2-1; 8 nucleotides agree with TRBD1. There are 17 residues in the CDR3. CDR1 is SGHNT and CDR2 is YYREEE in the germline V gene (reference sequence). V dropped 4 bases and J dropped 6; count of bases not matched to a gene: 15.

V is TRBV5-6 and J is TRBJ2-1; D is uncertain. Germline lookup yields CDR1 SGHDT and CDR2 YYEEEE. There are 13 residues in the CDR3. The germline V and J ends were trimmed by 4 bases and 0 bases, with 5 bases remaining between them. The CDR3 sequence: CASSGPSYNEQFF. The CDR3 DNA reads TGTGCCAGCAGCGGGCCCTCCTACAATGAGCAGTTCTTC.

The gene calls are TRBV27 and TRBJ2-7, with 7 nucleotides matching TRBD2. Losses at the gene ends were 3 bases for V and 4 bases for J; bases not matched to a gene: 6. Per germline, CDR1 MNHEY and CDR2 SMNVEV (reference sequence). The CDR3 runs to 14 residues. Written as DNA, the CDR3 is TGTGCCAGCAGTTTGGGAGGGCCGGATTACGAGCAGTACTTC. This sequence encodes CASSLGGPDYEQYF.

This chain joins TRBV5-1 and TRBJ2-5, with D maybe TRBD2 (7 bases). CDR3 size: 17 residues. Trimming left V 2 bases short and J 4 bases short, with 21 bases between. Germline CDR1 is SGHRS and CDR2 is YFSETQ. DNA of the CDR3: TGCGCCAGCAGCTTCTCGGGGGGCGAATCCCGAGGAGAGACCCAGTACTTC. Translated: CASSFSGGESRGETQYF. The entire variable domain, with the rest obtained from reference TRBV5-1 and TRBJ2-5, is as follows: KAGVTQTPRYLIKTRGQQVTLSCSPISGHRSVSWYQQTPGQGLQFLFEYFSETQRNKGNFPGRFSGRQFSNSRSEMNVSTLELGDSALYLCASSFSGGESRGETQYFGPGTRLLVL.

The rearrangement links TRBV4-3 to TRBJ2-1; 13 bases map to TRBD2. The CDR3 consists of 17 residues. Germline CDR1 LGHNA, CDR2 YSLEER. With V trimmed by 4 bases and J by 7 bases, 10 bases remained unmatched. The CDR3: CASSPSPGTSGKNEQFF. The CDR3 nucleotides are TGCGCCAGCAGCCCCTCCCCCGGGACTAGCGGGAAAAATGAGCAGTTCTTC.

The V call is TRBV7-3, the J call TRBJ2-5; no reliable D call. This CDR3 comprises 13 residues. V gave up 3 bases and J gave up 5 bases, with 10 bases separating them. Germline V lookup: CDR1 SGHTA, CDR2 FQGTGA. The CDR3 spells CASSLTLHETQYF. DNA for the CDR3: TGTGCCAGCAGCTTGACACTTCACGAGACCCAGTACTTC. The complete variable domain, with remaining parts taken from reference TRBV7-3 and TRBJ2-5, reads GAGVSQTPSNKVTEKGKYVELRCDPISGHTALYWYRQSLGQGPEFLIYFQGTGAADDSGLPNDRFFAVRPEGSVSTLKIQRTERGDSAVYLCASSLTLHETQYFGPGTRLLVL.

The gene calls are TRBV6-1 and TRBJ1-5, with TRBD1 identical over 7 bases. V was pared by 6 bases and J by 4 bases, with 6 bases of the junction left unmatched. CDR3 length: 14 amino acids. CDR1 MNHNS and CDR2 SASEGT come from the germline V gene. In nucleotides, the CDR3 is TGTGCCAGCAGAAGACAGGGAAGAAATCAGCCCCAGCATTTT. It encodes CASRRQGRNQPQHF.

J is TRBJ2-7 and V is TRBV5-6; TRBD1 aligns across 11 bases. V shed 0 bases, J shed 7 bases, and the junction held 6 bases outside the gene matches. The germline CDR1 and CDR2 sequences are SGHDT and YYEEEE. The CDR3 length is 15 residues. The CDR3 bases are TGTGCCAGCAGCTTGGCCCCGGACAGGGGGCAAGAGCAGTACTTC. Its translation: CASSLAPDRGQEQYF.

The CDR3 DNA follows: TGTGCCAGCAGTTTACAGCTAGGAGGTTACGAGCAGTACTTC. This gives the protein CASSLQLGGYEQYF. The chain couples TRBV28 to TRBJ2-7; a possible D gene is TRBD2 (5 bases). The CDR3 spans 14 residues. Germline V gives CDR1 MDHEN, CDR2 SYDVKM. V was clipped by 2 bases and J by 4 bases, with 12 bases between them.

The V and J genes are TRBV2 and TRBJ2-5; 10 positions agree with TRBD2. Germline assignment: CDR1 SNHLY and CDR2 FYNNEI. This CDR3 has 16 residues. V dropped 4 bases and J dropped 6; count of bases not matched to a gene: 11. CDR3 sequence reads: CASSGLAGERPQTQYF. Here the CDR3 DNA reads TGTGCCAGCAGTGGGCTAGCGGGGGAAAGACCCCAGACCCAGTACTTC.

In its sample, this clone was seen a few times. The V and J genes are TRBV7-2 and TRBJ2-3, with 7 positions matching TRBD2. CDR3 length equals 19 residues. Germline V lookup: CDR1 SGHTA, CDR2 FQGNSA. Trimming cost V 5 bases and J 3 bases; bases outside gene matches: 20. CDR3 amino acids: CASSPAPSVGGSNTDTQYF. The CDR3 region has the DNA TGTGCCAGCAGCCCAGCACCATCGGTGGGGGGGAGTAATACAGATACGCAGTATTTT.

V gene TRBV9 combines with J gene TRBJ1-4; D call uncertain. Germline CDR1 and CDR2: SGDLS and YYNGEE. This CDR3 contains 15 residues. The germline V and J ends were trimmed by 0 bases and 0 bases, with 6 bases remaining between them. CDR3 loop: CASSVGGTTNEKLFF. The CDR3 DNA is TGTGCCAGCAGCGTAGGCGGAACAACTAATGAAAAACTGTTTTTT.

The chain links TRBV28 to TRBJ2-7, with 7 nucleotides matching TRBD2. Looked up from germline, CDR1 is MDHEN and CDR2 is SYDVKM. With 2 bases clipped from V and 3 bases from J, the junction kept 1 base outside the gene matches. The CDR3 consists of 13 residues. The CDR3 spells CASSLTSDYEQYF. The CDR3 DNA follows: TGTGCCAGCAGTTTAACTAGCGACTACGAGCAGTACTTC.

In DNA form, the CDR3 reads TGTGCCAGCAGTTCCTCCGGGCGGGAGTCTCAAGATACGCAGTATTTT. This encodes CASSSSGRESQDTQYF. The genes are TRBV27 and TRBJ2-3; 7 bases are shared with TRBD2. Germline CDR1 MNHEY, CDR2 SMNVEV (reference sequence). The V segment lost 4 bases and the J segment 5 bases; nucleotides outside the gene matches: 12. This CDR3 is built from 16 residues.

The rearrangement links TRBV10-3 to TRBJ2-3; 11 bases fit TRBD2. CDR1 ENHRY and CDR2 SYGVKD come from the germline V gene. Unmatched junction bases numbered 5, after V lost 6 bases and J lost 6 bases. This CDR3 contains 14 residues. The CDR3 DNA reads TGTGCCATCAGCTCACTAGCGGGAGAGGATACGCAGTATTTT. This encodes CAISSLAGEDTQYF.